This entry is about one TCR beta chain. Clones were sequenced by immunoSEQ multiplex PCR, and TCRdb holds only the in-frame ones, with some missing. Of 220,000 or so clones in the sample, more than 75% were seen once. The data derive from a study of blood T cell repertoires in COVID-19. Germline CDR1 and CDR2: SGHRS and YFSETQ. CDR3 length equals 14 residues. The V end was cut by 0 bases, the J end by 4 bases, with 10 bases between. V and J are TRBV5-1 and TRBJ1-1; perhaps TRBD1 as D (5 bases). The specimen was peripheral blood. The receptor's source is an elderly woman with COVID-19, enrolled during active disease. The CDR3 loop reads CASSLEVQGTEAFF. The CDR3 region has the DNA TGCGCCAGCAGCTTGGAGGTTCAGGGCACTGAAGCTTTCTTT. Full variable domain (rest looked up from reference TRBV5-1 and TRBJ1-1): KAGVTQTPRYLIKTRGQQVTLSCSPISGHRSVSWYQQTPGQGLQFLFEYFSETQRNKGNFPGRFSGRQFSNSRSEMNVSTLELGDSALYLCASSLEVQGTEAFFGQGTRLTVV.